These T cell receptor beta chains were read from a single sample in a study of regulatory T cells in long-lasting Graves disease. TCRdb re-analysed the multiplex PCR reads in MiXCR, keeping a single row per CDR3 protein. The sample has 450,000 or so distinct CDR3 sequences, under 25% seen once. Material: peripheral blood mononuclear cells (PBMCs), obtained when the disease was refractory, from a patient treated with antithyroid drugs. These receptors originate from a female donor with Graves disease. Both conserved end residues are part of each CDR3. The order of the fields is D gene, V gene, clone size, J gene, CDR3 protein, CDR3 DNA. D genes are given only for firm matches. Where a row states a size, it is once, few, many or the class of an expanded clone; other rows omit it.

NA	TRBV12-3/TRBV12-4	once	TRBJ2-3	CASSLAGLPQYF	TGTGCCAGCAGTTTAGCAGGCTTACCGCAGTATTTT
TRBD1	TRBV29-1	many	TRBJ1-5	CSVAQGDQPQHF	TGCAGCGTTGCGCAGGGGGATCAGCCCCAGCATTTT
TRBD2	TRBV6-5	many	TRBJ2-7	CASSFPSGLYEQYF	TGTGCCAGCAGTTTCCCTAGCGGACTATACGAGCAGTACTTC
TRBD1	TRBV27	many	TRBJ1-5	CASSPGQGGNQPQHF	TGTGCCAGCAGCCCCGGACAGGGGGGCAATCAGCCCCAGCATTTT
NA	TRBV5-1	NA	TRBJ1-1	CASSYQVDTEAFF	TGCGCCAGCAGCTACCAGGTCGACACTGAAGCTTTCTTT
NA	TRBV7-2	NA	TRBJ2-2	CASSPHLVRTTGELFF	TGTGCCAGCAGCCCCCACTTGGTGAGGACCACGGGGGAGCTGTTTTTT
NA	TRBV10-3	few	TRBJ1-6	CAISESNRNNSPLHF	TGTGCCATCAGTGAGTCGAACAGAAATAATTCACCCCTCCACTTT
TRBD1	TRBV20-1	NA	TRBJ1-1	CSATGTANTEAFF	TGCAGTGCAACCGGGACAGCGAACACTGAAGCTTTCTTT
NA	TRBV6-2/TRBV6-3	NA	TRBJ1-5	CASRTTVNQPQHF	TGTGCCAGCAGGACGACAGTGAATCAGCCCCAGCATTTT
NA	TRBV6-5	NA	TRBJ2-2	CASSYSHGQVAAGELFF	TGTGCCAGCAGTTACTCGCACGGACAAGTTGCGGCTGGGGAGCTGTTTTTT
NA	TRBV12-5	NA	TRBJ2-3	CASAPRPTGAQYF	TGTGCTAGTGCCCCACGACCCACTGGCGCTCAGTATTTT
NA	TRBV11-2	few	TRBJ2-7	CASSSDTSNSYEQYF	TGTGCCAGCAGCTCTGACACCTCCAACTCCTACGAGCAGTACTTC
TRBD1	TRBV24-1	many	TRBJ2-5	CATSDPRQGKTQYF	TGTGCCACCAGTGATCCGAGACAGGGAAAGACCCAGTACTTC
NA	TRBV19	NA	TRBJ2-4	CASTPGGHIQYF	TGTGCCAGTACTCCTGGAGGGCACATTCAGTACTTC
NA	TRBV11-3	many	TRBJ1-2	CASSLAASADEPNYGYTF	TGTGCCAGCAGCTTAGCGGCTTCAGCGGATGAACCTAACTATGGCTACACCTTC
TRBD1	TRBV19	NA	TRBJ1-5	CASRTTGSRGPQHF	TGTGCCAGTAGGACGACAGGGTCTCGGGGGCCCCAGCATTTT
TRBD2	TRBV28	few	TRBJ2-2	CASSLSGTSGNWELFF	TGTGCCAGCAGTTTATCAGGGACTAGCGGGAACTGGGAGCTGTTTTTT
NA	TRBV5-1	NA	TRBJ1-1	CASSLSRGGQAFF	TGCGCCAGCAGCTTGTCGCGGGGTGGTCAAGCTTTCTTT
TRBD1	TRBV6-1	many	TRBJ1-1	CASSRDRAKAFF	TGTGCCAGCAGTCGGGACAGGGCAAAAGCTTTCTTT
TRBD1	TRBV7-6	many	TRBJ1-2	CASSSPGTVGYTF	TGTGCCAGCAGCTCCCCCGGGACAGTTGGCTACACCTTC
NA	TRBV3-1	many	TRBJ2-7	CASSQAREAVLHEQYF	TGTGCCAGCAGCCAAGCGCGAGAAGCGGTCCTCCACGAGCAGTACTTC
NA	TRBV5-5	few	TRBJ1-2	CASSLRGEQNYGYTF	TGTGCCAGCAGCCTCCGGGGGGAACAAAACTATGGCTACACCTTC
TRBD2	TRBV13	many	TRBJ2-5	CASSRITSGSEETQYF	TGTGCCAGCAGCCGAATAACTAGCGGGAGTGAAGAGACCCAGTACTTC
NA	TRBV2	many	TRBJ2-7	CASSALDGGLNEQYF	TGTGCCAGCAGTGCCCTTGATGGAGGGCTCAACGAGCAGTACTTC
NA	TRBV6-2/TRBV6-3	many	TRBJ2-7	CASSARTAYEQYF	TGTGCCAGCAGTGCCAGGACAGCCTACGAGCAGTACTTC
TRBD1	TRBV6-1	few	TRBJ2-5	CASTLATGTGVWETQYF	TGTGCCAGCACCCTTGCCACCGGGACAGGGGTTTGGGAGACCCAGTACTTC
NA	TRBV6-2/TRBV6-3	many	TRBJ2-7	CASSFEGGTYEQYF	TGTGCCAGCAGTTTTGAGGGGGGTACCTACGAGCAGTACTTC
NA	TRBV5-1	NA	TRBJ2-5	CASSLASEAGKTQYF	TGCGCCAGCAGCTTGGCCAGCGAGGCAGGAAAGACCCAGTACTTC
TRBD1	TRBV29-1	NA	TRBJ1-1	CSVQDRKNTEAFF	TGCAGCGTTCAGGACAGGAAAAACACTGAAGCTTTCTTT
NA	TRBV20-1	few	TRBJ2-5	CSASVPRPETQYF	TGCAGTGCTAGCGTTCCCCGTCCAGAGACCCAGTACTTC
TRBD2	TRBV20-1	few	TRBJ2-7	CSARDRGTSFNEQYF	TGCAGTGCTAGAGATCGTGGGACTAGTTTTAACGAGCAGTACTTC
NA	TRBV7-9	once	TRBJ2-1	CASSLIGGPHEQFF	TGTGCCAGCAGCTTAATCGGGGGCCCCCATGAGCAGTTCTTC
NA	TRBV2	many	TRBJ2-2	CASRADRLVAGELFF	TGTGCCAGCAGGGCCGACAGACTTGTGGCCGGGGAGCTGTTTTTT
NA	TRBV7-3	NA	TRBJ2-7	CASSLGIGPAYEQYF	TGTGCCAGCAGCTTAGGGATCGGACCGGCCTACGAGCAGTACTTC
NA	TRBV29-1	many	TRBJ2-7	CSAIDRPYEQYF	TGCAGCGCAATCGACAGACCCTACGAGCAGTACTTC
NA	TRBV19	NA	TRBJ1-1	CAIRRGTEAFF	TGTGCCATTAGGCGGGGCACTGAAGCTTTCTTT
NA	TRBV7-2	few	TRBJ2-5	CASSRQGTTQETQYF	TGTGCCAGCAGCCGGCAGGGGACCACTCAAGAGACCCAGTACTTC
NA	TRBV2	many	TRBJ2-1	CASSDAASNNEQFF	TGTGCCAGCAGTGACGCGGCCAGCAACAATGAGCAGTTCTTC
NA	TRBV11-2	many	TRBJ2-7	CASSFGSGAGTSYEQYF	TGTGCCAGCAGCTTTGGGTCTGGTGCGGGAACCTCCTACGAGCAGTACTTC
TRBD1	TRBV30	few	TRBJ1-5	CAWSVGRRGIQPQHF	TGTGCCTGGAGTGTCGGACGCAGGGGGATACAGCCCCAGCATTTT
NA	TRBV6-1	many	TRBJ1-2	CASSEVGNYGYTF	TGTGCCAGCAGTGAAGTGGGTAACTATGGCTACACCTTC
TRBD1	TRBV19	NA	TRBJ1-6	CASRPGTDYNSPLHF	TGTGCCAGTAGGCCAGGGACAGACTATAATTCACCCCTCCACTTT
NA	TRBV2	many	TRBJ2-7	CASSELGADTYEQYF	TGTGCCAGCAGTGAGCTCGGAGCAGACACCTACGAGCAGTACTTC
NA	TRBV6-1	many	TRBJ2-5	CASSPRPEEGQETQYF	TGTGCCAGCAGTCCGAGACCGGAGGAAGGTCAAGAGACCCAGTACTTC
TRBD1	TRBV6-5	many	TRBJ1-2	CASSYGGQVYGYTF	TGTGCCAGCAGTTACGGCGGACAGGTCTATGGCTACACCTTC
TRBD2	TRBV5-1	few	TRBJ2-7	CASSLGPGSAGAYEQYF	TGCGCCAGCAGCTTGGGGCCGGGTTCAGCGGGGGCCTACGAGCAGTACTTC
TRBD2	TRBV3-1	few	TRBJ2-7	CASSRVAVAGVYEQYF	TGTGCCAGCAGCCGAGTGGCAGTAGCGGGGGTCTACGAGCAGTACTTC
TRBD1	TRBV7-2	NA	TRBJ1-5	CASRVDRDNQPQHF	TGTGCCAGCAGAGTCGACAGGGACAATCAGCCCCAGCATTTT
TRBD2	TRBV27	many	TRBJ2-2	CASSSTSGRRTGELFF	TGTGCCAGCAGTTCCACTAGCGGGAGGCGCACCGGGGAGCTGTTTTTT
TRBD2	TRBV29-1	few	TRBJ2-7	CSVSELAGDGRYEQYF	TGCAGCGTTTCGGAACTAGCGGGAGATGGGAGATACGAGCAGTACTTC
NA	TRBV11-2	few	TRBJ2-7	CASSFPGFNYEQYF	TGTGCCAGCAGCTTTCCAGGGTTTAATTACGAGCAGTACTTC
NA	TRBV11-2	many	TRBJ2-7	CASSFDSTLYEQYF	TGTGCCAGCAGCTTCGACAGCACGCTTTACGAGCAGTACTTC
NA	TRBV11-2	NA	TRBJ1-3	CASSHSRGSGNTIYF	TGTGCCAGCAGTCACTCCCGCGGGTCTGGAAACACCATATATTTT
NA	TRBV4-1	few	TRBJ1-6	CASSQVRAIGGNSPLHF	TGCGCCAGCAGCCAAGTGAGGGCGATCGGTGGGAATTCACCCCTCCACTTT
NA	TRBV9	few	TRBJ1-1	CASSPRSYTEAFF	TGTGCCAGCAGCCCCCGGTCCTACACTGAAGCTTTCTTT